The present T cell receptor (beta chain) was sequenced within a study of blood T cell repertoires in COVID-19. The ends were cut back, 7 bases at V and 8 bases at J, with 14 bases in the middle. CDR3 length: 13 residues. CDR1 is WSHSY, CDR2 SAAADI, per germline. Clones were read by immunoSEQ multiplex PCR, and TCRdb kept only the in-frame ones, dropping some. Among fewer than 500,000 clones, about 90% were seen once, and the ten largest hold around 1.8%. This clone was picked up one time. The rearrangement uses TRBV10-2 and TRBJ1-4, with D maybe TRBD1 (5 bases). Sequences were obtained from PBMCs or T cells enriched from blood (not recorded which). The TCR originated in a woman aged 18-29 years with acute COVID-19. The CDR3 nucleotides read TGCGCCAGCACCGACAGCGGGGAGGAAAAACTGTTTTTT. Protein product: CASTDSGEEKLFF.